Described below is a single TCR beta chain sequence and its context. Per the germline V gene, CDR1 is MNHEY and CDR2 is SMNVEV (reference sequence). The CDR3 is 14 residues long. V lost 3 bases and J lost 2, with 5 bases in between. This sample stems from a study of blood T cell repertoires in COVID-19. Study-level background: T cells, B-cell-depleted T cells, or PBMCs supplied cDNA or gDNA.

Original data processing: The authors estimated nucleated cell counts from reference gene primer amplification. Data came from immunoSEQ multiplex PCR; TCRdb stores just in-frame clones and leaves some out. V, J and clone size are those of that table, while D and trimming were read from the DNA. The sample shows 150,000 to 180,000 clones, just under 85% of them seen only once. Sequenced material: peripheral blood. The clonotype originates from a woman aged 55 to 70 with acute or convalescent COVID-19. The V and J genes are TRBV27 and TRBJ1-6; no definite D call. CDR3 nucleotide sequence: TGTGCCAGCAGTTTTCAAACCTATAATTCACCCCTCCACTTT. This gives the protein CASSFQTYNSPLHF.